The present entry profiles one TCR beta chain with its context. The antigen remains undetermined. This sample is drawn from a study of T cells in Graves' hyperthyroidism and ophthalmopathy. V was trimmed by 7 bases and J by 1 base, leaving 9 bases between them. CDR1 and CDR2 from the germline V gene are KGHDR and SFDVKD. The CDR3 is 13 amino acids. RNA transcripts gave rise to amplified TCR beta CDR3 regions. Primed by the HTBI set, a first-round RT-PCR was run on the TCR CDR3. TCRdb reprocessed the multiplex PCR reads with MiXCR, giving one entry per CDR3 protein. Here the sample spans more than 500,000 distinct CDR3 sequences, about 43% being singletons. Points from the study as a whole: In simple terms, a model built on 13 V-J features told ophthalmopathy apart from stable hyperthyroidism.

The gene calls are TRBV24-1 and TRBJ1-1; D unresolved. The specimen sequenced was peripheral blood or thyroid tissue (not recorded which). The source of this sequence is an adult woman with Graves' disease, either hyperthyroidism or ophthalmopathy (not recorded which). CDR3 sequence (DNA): TGTGCCACCAGAACGTCAGCGAACACTGAAGCTTTCTTT. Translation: CATRTSANTEAFF.